One and the same sample provided the 5 T cell receptor beta chains below, sequenced in a study of blood T cell repertoires in COVID-19. Clones were sequenced by immunoSEQ multiplex PCR, and TCRdb holds only the in-frame ones, with some missing. The top ten clones hold 6.4% of a sample with more than 300,000 clones, about 89% of them seen once. What was sequenced was peripheral blood. The receptors derive from a man aged 18-30 years who had recovered from COVID-19.

This clone was seen only a few times. The chain recombines TRBV9 with TRBJ2-7; D not certain. Deletions cut 0 bases from V and 6 bases from J, with 10 bases between. CDR3 length: 13 amino acids. CDR1 and CDR2 (germline): SGDLS, YYNGEE. The CDR3 bases are TGTGCCAGCAGCGTAGGACAAGTAGGCGAGCAGTACTTC. Translating gives CASSVGQVGEQYF.

This clone appeared a few times. This chain joins TRBV3-1 (or the pseudogene TRBV3-2) and TRBJ1-2, with 8 positions matching TRBD1. V was pared by 8 bases and J by 8 bases, with 13 bases of the junction left unmatched. This CDR3 is 14 amino acids long. Germline CDR1 LGHDT, CDR2 YNNKEL (reference sequence). In nucleotides, the CDR3 is TGTGCCAGCGGCGGGACAGGCAACTCAGGGGGCTACACCTTC. Its translation: CASGGTGNSGGYTF.

V is TRBV20-1 and J is TRBJ1-4, with D tentatively TRBD1 (5 bases). Germline loops: CDR1 DFQATT, CDR2 SNEGSKA (reference sequence). The CDR3 spans 11 residues. Here the CDR3 reads CMGRDHEKLFF. CDR3 DNA: TGCATGGGCAGGGATCATGAAAAACTGTTTTTT.

The chain combines TRBV7-9 with TRBJ2-5; 8 bases match TRBD2. The germline CDR1 and CDR2 sequences are SEHNR and FQNEAQ (reference sequence). The CDR3 totals 16 residues. V gave up 2 bases and J gave up 5 bases; unmatched junction bases: 10. The CDR3 bases are TGTGCCAGCAGCTTAAGGACGGGAGGGCCCGGGGAGACCCAGTACTTC. Translating gives CASSLRTGGPGETQYF.

The genes are TRBV5-3 and TRBJ1-1; D not resolved. TRBV5-3 is an ORF, and what it does is uncertain. The CDR3 is made up of 12 amino acids. The V and J ends lost 5 bases and 5 bases respectively, with 10 bases between them. The CDR3 region is CARSWEGTEAFF. The CDR3 DNA sequence: TGTGCCAGAAGTTGGGAGGGTACTGAAGCTTTCTTT.